This TCR beta chain came from a study of OX40 agonist ivuxolimab in advanced cancers. As for the study in general: Clinicians treated patients with ivuxolimab, an agonistic anti-OX40 (CD134) antibody. Ivuxolimab, which patients received intravenously every 2 weeks, was dosed at 0.01 to 10 mg/kg.

Overall study results and limits: Expanded clones were, on average, more numerous among CD8+ T cells than CD4+.

About this clone itself: What it recognizes is unknown.

Baseline, cycle 4 day 1, and cycle 7 day 1 were the blood sampling points. The method was immunoSEQ multiplex PCR; TCRdb's version includes in-frame clones alone and lacks a portion of them. The table shows 80,000 or so clones, with just under 95% occurring only once. Sequences were derived from CD4+ or CD8+ T cells sorted from blood, sampled in a trial of the OX40 agonist ivuxolimab. The clonotype originates from an adult with an advanced solid tumor such as melanoma, head and neck, liver or kidney cancer.

CDR3 in amino acids: CASSSPITREAFF. CDR3 nucleotides: TGTGCCAGTAGTAGCCCTATCACTCGTGAAGCTTTCTTT. The rearrangement joins TRBV19 to TRBJ1-1; D remains ambiguous. V lost 4 bases, J lost 7 bases, and 13 bases lay in between. There are 13 residues in the CDR3. Germline V CDR1 and CDR2: LNHDA, SQIVND (reference sequence).